A single sample is the source of the 9 T cell receptor beta chains below, sequenced in a study of human T cells and chemical hapten exposure. TCRdb recomputed calls from the RACE reads with MiXCR, one row per CDR3 protein. Seen here are approximately 69,000 distinct CDR3 sequences, approximately 10% observed once, and the top ten hold around 6.8%. Time point described: patch test 2, 6 weeks after DPC sensitization. Treatment in this sample: therapeutic diphenylcyclopropenone sensitization with weekly scalp DPC. Sequenced here: whole blood, sampled in connection with sensitization to the hapten diphenylcyclopropenone (DPC). The receptor set was obtained from a woman aged 50 to 65 with alopecia areata. Some clones in this sample may be carry-over from other donors' samples.

This clonotype occurred many times. The chain uses TRBV25-1 and TRBJ2-4; possibly TRBD1 for D (5 bases). V was clipped by 8 bases and J by 9 bases, with 17 bases between them. Germline values: CDR1 MGHDK, CDR2 SYGVNS. The CDR3 is 13 amino acids. The CDR3 nucleotides read TGTGCCAGCCGTCACAGGTCATCCAGCATTCAGTACTTC. Amino acid sequence: CASRHRSSSIQYF.

The chain combines TRBV9 with TRBJ2-6; D call uncertain. The CDR3 runs to 15 residues. CDR1 SGDLS and CDR2 YYNGEE come from the germline V gene. V was cut by 0 bases and J by 1 base, with 5 bases left in between. The CDR3 reads CASSVAGSGANVLTF. The CDR3 DNA sequence: TGTGCCAGCAGCGTAGCGGGTTCTGGGGCCAACGTCCTGACTTTC.

This sequence joins TRBV12-3 or TRBV12-4 and TRBJ2-1, with TRBD2 as a possible D gene (5 bases). CDR3 length: 13 amino acids. Trimming shortened V by 5 bases and J by 9 bases, and 14 bases separated the two germline ends. DNA for the CDR3: TGTGCCAGCAGTCCCCACGAGGGTGTTGAGCAGTTCTTC. Amino acid sequence: CASSPHEGVEQFF.

In this sample, this clonotype turned up a few times. The chain carries TRBV7-8 and TRBJ1-1, with 9 bases that match TRBD1. Per germline, CDR1 SGHVS and CDR2 FQNEAQ. The length of the CDR3 is 15 residues. V was clipped by 5 bases and J by 6 bases; unmatched bases: 10. CDR3 bases: TGTGCCAGCAGCCTTCGGGACAGGGACCGAGCTGAAGCTTTCTTT. Translated: CASSLRDRDRAEAFF.

This clonotype was found a few times. One junction end disagrees with the germline gene, perhaps due to a read error. This chain links TRBV7-7 with TRBJ1-3, with a possible D match to TRBD1 (5 bases). This CDR3 has 15 amino acids. The V gene's germline CDR1 is SSHAT and CDR2 FNYEAQ (reference sequence). The CDR3 DNA reads TGTGCTAGCAGCTCCGGGCAGGGCAACGGAAACACCATATATTTT. This encodes CASSSGQGNGNTIYF.

This clonotype was observed at least ten times. V gene TRBV12-3 or TRBV12-4 combines with J gene TRBJ1-1; TRBD1 matches 9 bases. V lost 1 base, J lost 5 bases, and 5 bases stayed unmatched. There are 15 residues in the CDR3. Here the CDR3 DNA reads TGTGCCAGCAGTTTAGGGGACAGGGCAGAAACTGAAGCTTTCTTT. Translation: CASSLGDRAETEAFF.

The V and J genes are TRBV20-1 and TRBJ1-3; no firm D call. The V gene lost 6 bases and the J gene lost 5 bases, with 8 bases spanning the gap. The CDR3 covers 11 residues. Per germline, CDR1 DFQATT and CDR2 SNEGSKA (reference sequence). DNA for the CDR3: TGCAGTGCCCTTAATCGAAACACCATATATTTT. Translated, it gives CSALNRNTIYF.

This clonotype was counted ten times or more. This rearrangement joins TRBV18 to TRBJ2-3; D is undetermined. The CDR3 is made up of 16 amino acids. The V end lost 3 bases, the J end lost 0 bases, and 13 bases lay between the germline ends. The V gene's germline CDR1 is KGHSH and CDR2 LQKENI. CDR3 residues: CASSPFDSTSTDTQYF. In nucleotides, the CDR3 is TGTGCCAGCTCACCTTTCGACTCCACTAGCACAGATACGCAGTATTTT.

This clonotype was counted only a few times. V and J are TRBV5-1 and TRBJ2-7, with 8 nucleotides matching TRBD1. Unmatched junction bases numbered 6, after V lost 1 base and J lost 3 bases. This CDR3 has 15 residues. Looked up from germline, CDR1 is SGHRS and CDR2 is YFSETQ. The CDR3 coding sequence is TGCGCCAGCAGCTTGACAGGGGGAGTCGGCTACGAGCAGTACTTC. The encoded protein is CASSLTGGVGYEQYF.